These 5 T cell receptor beta chains share one sample of origin, sequenced in a study of PD-1 blockade in classical Hodgkin lymphoma. TCRdb's copy holds only in-frame clones and misses some; the assay was immunoSEQ multiplex PCR. The table has 25,000 to 35,000 clones, 71% seen once. Brentuximab vedotin exposure varied, and every patient relapsed after autologous stem cell transplantation. The sample here was peripheral blood mononuclear cells (PBMCs), taken before the second cycle of nivolumab. The source of these receptors is a human donor with classical Hodgkin lymphoma.

This clone has just one count. V is TRBV9 and J is TRBJ2-3; TRBD2 aligns across 12 bases. Germline trimming cut 1 base from V and 1 base from J; bases unmatched to any gene: 7. This CDR3 region has 18 residues. CDR1 and CDR2 from the germline V gene are SGDLS and YYNGEE. The CDR3 sequence is CASSVTPGLAGRTDTQYF. The CDR3 DNA sequence: TGTGCCAGCAGCGTAACCCCGGGACTAGCGGGCCGCACAGATACGCAGTATTTT.

This clone occurred once. The chain couples TRBV27 to TRBJ2-1; D is unclear. Germline CDR1 is MNHEY and CDR2 is SMNVEV (reference sequence). The V end lost 5 bases, the J end lost 7 bases, and 15 bases lay between the germline ends. The CDR3 totals 14 residues. The CDR3 region is CASSPLVSGNEQFF. The CDR3 DNA reads as TGTGCCAGCAGTCCTCTAGTGTCCGGGAATGAGCAGTTCTTC.

The chain recombines TRBV6-1 with TRBJ2-4; D remains ambiguous. The CDR3 is made up of 15 amino acids. CDR1 is MNHNS and CDR2 is SASEGT in the germline V gene. Trimming removed 1 base at V and 0 bases at J, with 7 bases between. CDR3 region: CASSEVTVAKNIQYF. CDR3 DNA: TGTGCCAGCAGTGAAGTCACAGTAGCCAAAAACATTCAGTACTTC.

The rearrangement joins TRBV7-9 to TRBJ2-5; 9 bases align to TRBD2. The CDR3 is 16 residues long. J lost 5 bases, V lost 5 bases, and 12 bases had no gene match. Germline V gives CDR1 SEHNR, CDR2 FQNEAQ (reference sequence). This chain's CDR3 is CASSAYELAGVETQYF. The CDR3 region has the DNA TGTGCCAGCAGCGCATATGAGTTAGCGGGGGTTGAGACCCAGTACTTC.

This clone was picked up one time. The chain joins TRBV10-3 to TRBJ2-3; D might be TRBD2 (6 bases). CDR3 size: 16 residues. The V gene lost 2 bases and the J gene lost 7 bases, with 19 bases spanning the gap. Germline CDR1 and CDR2: ENHRY and SYGVKD. CDR3 sequence: CAISETSPGARHTQYF. The CDR3 DNA reads as TGTGCCATCAGTGAGACTAGCCCAGGAGCCCGTCATACGCAGTATTTT.